This note documents a single TCR beta chain sequence. Antigen specificity is unknown. Generated by immunoSEQ multiplex PCR, the TCRdb table keeps only in-frame clones and is missing some. The table shows approximately 90,000 clones, with 85% to 90% occurring only once. CDR1 SNHLY and CDR2 FYNNEI come from the germline V gene. CDR3 size: 15 residues. V lost 6 bases to trimming and J lost 0 bases; unmatched junction nucleotides: 6. The sample originates from a study of T cell responses to AZD1222 COVID-19 vaccine. Points from the study as a whole: No day 14 peak samples; only post-peak repertoires were characterized.

The chain recombines TRBV2 with TRBJ1-2; 8 bases agree with TRBD1. Specimen: peripheral blood, collected on day 0 of AZD1222 vaccination. This sequence originates from an adult in good health. This chain's CDR3 is CASRDRDEANYGYTF. The CDR3 nucleotides read TGTGCCAGCAGGGACAGGGACGAAGCTAACTATGGCTACACCTTC.